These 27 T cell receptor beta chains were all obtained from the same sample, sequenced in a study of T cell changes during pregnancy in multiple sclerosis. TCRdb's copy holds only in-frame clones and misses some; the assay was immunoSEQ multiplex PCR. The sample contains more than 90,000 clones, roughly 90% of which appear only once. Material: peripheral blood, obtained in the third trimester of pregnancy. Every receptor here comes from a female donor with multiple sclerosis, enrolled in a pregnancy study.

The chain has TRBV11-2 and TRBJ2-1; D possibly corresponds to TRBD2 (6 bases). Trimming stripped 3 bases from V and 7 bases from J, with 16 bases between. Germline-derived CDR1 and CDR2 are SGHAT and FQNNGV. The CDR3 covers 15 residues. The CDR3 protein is CASSFSAGTFNEQFF. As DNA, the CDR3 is TGTGCCAGCAGCTTCTCCGCCGGGACTTTTAATGAGCAGTTCTTC.

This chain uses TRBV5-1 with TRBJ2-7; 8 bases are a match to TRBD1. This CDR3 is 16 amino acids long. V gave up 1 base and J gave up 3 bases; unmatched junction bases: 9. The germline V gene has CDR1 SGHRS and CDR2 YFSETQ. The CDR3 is CASSLNRQGLRYEQYF. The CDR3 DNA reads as TGCGCCAGCAGCTTGAACCGACAGGGGCTACGCTACGAGCAGTACTTC.

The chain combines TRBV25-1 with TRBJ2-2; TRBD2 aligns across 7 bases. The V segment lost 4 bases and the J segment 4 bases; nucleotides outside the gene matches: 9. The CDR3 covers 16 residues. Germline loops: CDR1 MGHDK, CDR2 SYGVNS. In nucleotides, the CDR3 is TGTGCCAGCAGTGGGGGCGGGGGACTTTCCACCGGGGAGCTGTTTTTT. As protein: CASSGGGGLSTGELFF.

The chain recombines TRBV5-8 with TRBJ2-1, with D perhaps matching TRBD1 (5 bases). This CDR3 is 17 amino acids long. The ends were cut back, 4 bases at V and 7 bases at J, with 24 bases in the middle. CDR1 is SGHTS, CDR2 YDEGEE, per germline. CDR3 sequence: CASSPPVGLLTENEQFF. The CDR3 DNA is TGTGCCAGCAGCCCCCCCGTGGGGCTGCTAACTGAAAATGAGCAGTTCTTC.

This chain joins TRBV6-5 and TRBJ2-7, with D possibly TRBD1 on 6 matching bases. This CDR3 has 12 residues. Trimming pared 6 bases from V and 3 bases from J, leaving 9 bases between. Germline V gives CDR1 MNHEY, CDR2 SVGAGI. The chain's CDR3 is CASRQGIYEQYF. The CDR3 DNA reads TGTGCCAGCAGACAGGGTATCTACGAGCAGTACTTC.

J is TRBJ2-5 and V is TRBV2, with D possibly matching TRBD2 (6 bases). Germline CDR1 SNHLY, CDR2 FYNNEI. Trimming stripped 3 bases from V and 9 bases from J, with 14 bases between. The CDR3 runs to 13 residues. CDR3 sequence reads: CASSEGRRDAQYF. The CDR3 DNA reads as TGTGCCAGCAGTGAGGGCCGGCGGGATGCCCAGTACTTC.

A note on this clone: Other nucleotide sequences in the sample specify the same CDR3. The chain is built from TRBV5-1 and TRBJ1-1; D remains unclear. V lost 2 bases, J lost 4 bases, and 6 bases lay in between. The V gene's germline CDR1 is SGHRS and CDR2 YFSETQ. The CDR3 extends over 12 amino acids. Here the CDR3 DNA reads TGCGCCAGCAGCTTTACCGGCACTGAAGCTTTCTTT. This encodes CASSFTGTEAFF. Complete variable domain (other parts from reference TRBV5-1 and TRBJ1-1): KAGVTQTPRYLIKTRGQQVTLSCSPISGHRSVSWYQQTPGQGLQFLFEYFSETQRNKGNFPGRFSGRQFSNSRSEMNVSTLELGDSALYLCASSFTGTEAFFGQGTRLTVV.

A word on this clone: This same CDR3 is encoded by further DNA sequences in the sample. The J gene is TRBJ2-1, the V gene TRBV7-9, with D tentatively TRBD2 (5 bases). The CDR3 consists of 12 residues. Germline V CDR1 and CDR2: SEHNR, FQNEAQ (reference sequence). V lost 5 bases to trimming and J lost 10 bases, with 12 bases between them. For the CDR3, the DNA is TGTGCCAGCAGCCTACAGTCGGGGGAGCAGTTCTTC. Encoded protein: CASSLQSGEQFF.

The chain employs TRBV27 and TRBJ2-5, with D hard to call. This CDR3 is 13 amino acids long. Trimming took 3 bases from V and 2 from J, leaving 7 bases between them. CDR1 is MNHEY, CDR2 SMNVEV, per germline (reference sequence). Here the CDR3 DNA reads TGTGCCAGCAGTTTCAGGCTTCAAGAGACCCAGTACTTC. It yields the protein CASSFRLQETQYF.

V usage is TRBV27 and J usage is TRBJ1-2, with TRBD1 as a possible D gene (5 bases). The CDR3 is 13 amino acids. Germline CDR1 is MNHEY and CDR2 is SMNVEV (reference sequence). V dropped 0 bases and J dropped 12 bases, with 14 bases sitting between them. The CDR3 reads CASSLSGVASHTF. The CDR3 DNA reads TGTGCCAGCAGTTTATCAGGGGTCGCCTCCCACACCTTC.

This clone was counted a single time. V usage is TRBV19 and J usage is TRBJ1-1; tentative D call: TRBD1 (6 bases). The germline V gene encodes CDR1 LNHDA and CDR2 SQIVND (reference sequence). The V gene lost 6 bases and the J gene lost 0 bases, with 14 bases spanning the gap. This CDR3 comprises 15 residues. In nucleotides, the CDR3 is TGTGCCAGTAGGGGGGCGGGTACGGTGAACACTGAAGCTTTCTTT. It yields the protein CASRGAGTVNTEAFF.

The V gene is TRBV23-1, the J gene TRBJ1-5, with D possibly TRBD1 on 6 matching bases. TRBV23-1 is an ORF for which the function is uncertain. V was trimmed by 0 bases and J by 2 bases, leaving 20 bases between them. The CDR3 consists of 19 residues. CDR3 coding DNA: TGCGCCAGCAGTCAATCGAGAACGACAGGATTCGGAGGCAATCAGCCCCAGCATTTT. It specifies CASSQSRTTGFGGNQPQHF.

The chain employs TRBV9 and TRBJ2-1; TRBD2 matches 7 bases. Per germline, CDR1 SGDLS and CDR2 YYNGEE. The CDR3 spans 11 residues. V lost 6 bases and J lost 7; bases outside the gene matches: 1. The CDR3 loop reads CASIGGNEQFF. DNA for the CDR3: TGTGCCAGCATCGGGGGGAATGAGCAGTTCTTC.

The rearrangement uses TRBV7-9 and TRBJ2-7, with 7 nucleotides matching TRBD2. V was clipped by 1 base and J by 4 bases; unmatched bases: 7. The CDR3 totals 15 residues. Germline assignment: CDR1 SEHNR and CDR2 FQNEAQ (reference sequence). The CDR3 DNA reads TGTGCCAGCAGCTTAGAGGCGAGGGAGGGTTACGAGCAGTACTTC. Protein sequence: CASSLEAREGYEQYF.

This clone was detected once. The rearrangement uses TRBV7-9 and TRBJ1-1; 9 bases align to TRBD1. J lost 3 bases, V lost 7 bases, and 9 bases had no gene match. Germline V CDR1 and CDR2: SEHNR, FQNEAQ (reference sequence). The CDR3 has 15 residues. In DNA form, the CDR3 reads TGTGCCAGCACCTCCGGGGACAGGGTTTACACTGAAGCTTTCTTT. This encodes CASTSGDRVYTEAFF.

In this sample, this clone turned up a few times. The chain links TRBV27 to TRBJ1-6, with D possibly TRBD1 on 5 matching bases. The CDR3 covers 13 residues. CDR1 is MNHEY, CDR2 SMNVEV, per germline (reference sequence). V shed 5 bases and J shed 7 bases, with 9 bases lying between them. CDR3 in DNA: TGTGCCAGCAGTAGGGGTCAGAATTCACCCCTCCACTTT. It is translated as CASSRGQNSPLHF.

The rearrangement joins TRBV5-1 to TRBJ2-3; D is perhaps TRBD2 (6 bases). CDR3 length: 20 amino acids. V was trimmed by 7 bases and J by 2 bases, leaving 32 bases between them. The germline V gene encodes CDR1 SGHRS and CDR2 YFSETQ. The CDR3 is CASPVSRDPSAGKNTDTQYF. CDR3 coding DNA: TGCGCCAGCCCCGTATCTCGGGACCCCAGCGCGGGGAAAAACACAGATACGCAGTATTTT.

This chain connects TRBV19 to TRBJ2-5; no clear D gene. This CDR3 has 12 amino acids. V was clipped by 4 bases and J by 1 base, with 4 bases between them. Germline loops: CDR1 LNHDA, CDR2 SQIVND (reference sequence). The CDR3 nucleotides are TGTGCCAGTAGTAGGCCCCAAGAGACCCAGTACTTC. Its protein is CASSRPQETQYF.

CDR3 nucleotide sequence: TGTGCCAGCAGCTTCAGGGTTCAGGCTGAAGCTTTCTTT. Residues: CASSFRVQAEAFF. V is TRBV27 and J is TRBJ1-1; TRBD1 is a possible D gene (5 bases). This CDR3 comprises 13 residues. Germline V gene sequence: CDR1 MNHEY, CDR2 SMNVEV (reference sequence). V was shortened by 6 bases and J by 6 bases, with 14 bases between the two germline ends.

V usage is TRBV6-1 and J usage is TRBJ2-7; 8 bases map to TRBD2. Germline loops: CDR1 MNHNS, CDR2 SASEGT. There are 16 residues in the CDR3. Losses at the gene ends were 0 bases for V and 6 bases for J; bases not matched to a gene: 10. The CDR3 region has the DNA TGTGCCAGCAGTGAAGCGGCCGGGAGGGCCCTTGGCGAGCAGTACTTC. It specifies CASSEAAGRALGEQYF.

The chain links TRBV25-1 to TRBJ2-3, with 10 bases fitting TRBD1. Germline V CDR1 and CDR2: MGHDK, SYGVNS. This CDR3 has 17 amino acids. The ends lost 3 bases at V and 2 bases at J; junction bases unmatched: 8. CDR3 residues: CASSDLGQGRVTDTQYF. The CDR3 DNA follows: TGTGCCAGCAGTGACCTGGGACAGGGGAGGGTCACAGATACGCAGTATTTT.

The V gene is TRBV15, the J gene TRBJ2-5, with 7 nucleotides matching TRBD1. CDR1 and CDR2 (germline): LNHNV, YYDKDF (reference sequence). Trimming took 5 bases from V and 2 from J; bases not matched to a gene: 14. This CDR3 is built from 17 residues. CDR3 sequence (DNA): TGTGCCACCAGCCCCTGGTTTGACAGGGCAGGACAAGAGACCCAGTACTTC. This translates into CATSPWFDRAGQETQYF. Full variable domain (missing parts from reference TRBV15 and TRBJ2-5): DAMVIQNPRYQVTQFGKPVTLSCSQTLNHNVMYWYQQKSSQAPKLLFHYYDKDFNNEADTPDNFQSRRPNTSFCFLDIRSPGLGDTAMYLCATSPWFDRAGQETQYFGPGTRLLVL.

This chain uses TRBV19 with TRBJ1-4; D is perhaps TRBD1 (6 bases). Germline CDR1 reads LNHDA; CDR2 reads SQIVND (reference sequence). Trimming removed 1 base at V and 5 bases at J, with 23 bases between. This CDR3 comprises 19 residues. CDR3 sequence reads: CASSIAGQRRTMRNEKLFF. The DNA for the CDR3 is TGTGCCAGTAGTATAGCCGGACAGCGTCGAACAATGCGGAATGAAAAACTGTTTTTT.

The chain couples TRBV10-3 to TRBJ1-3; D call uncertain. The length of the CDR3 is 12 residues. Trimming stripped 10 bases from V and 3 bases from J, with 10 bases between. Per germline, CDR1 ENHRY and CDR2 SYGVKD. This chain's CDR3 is CATIPYGNTIYF. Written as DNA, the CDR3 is TGTGCCACCATCCCCTATGGAAACACCATATATTTT.

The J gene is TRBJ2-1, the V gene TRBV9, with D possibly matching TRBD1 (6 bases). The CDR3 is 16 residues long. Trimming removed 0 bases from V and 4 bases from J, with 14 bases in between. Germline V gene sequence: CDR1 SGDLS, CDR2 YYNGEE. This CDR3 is CASSVGWTANYNEQFF. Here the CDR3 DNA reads TGTGCCAGCAGCGTAGGGTGGACAGCTAATTACAATGAGCAGTTCTTC.

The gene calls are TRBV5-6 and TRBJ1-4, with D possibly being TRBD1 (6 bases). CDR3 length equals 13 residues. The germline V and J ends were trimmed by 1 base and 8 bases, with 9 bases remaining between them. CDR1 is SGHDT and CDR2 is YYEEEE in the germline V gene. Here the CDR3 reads CASSLTGLEKLFF. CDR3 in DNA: TGTGCCAGCAGCTTGACAGGGCTGGAAAAACTGTTTTTT.

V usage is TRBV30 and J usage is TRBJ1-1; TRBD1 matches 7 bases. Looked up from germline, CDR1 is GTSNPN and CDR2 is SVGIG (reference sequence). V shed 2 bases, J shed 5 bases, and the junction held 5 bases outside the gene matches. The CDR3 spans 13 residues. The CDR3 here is CAWSPRQGTEAFF. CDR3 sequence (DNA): TGTGCCTGGAGTCCCCGACAGGGTACTGAAGCTTTCTTT.